This is a list of T cell receptor beta chains from one sample in a study of T-cell memory formation after mild COVID-19. TCRdb fed the 5' RACE reads into MiXCR, producing one record per CDR3 protein. Here the sample spans about 390,000 distinct CDR3 sequences, approximately 16% being singletons. Sequencing input: PBMCs or a T cell subset sorted from them (not recorded which). The receptors were gathered from a man younger than 35 who had mild COVID-19 (a few samples of this study predate the infection). Cell type and time point are not known. CDR3s include the opening cysteine and the closing phenylalanine or tryptophan. The D gene is left open where the match is weak. Expanded clones are given a class, and other clones once, few, many or no size at all.

j_gene | v_gene | d_gene | abundance | CDR3nt | CDR3aa
TRBJ1-2 | TRBV4-1 | TRBD1 | - | TGCGCCAGCAGCCAGACGGACAGGGTACTCTATGGCTACACCTTC | CASSQTDRVLYGYTF
TRBJ1-4 | TRBV4-2 | - | few | TGTGCCAGCAGCTCCGGGGGGGTTGAAAAACTGTTTTTT | CASSSGGVEKLFF
TRBJ1-1 | TRBV28 | - | - | TGTGCCAGCAGTTTATTCGGTCCTACGGGCACTGAAGCTTTCTTT | CASSLFGPTGTEAFF
TRBJ2-4 | TRBV12-3/TRBV12-4 | - | - | TGTGCCAGCAGCCCGAATGCGGCCAAAAACATTCAGTACTTC | CASSPNAAKNIQYF
TRBJ1-5 | TRBV9 | - | few | TGTGCCAGCAGCGTAGATCAGCGTCAGCCCCAGCATTTT | CASSVDQRQPQHF
TRBJ1-5 | TRBV6-2/TRBV6-3 | - | - | TGTGCCAGCAGTTACCTCGTGGGGGGGAATCAGCCCCAGCATTTT | CASSYLVGGNQPQHF
TRBJ2-7 | TRBV20-1 | - | - | TGCAGTGCTAACCGGGACAACTCCTACGAGCAGTACTTC | CSANRDNSYEQYF
TRBJ2-1 | TRBV4-3 | - | few | TGCGCCAGCAGCCCCCAGCGGGCACCTTCCTACAATGAGCAGTTCTTC | CASSPQRAPSYNEQFF
TRBJ2-2 | TRBV4-3 | - | few | TGCGCCAGCAGCCCCCGGGTCGGAGGTGGCGGGGAGCTGTTTTTT | CASSPRVGGGGELFF
TRBJ2-5 | TRBV5-1 | - | - | TGCGCCAGCAGCCGCGAGGCCGGCGGGACTCTGGCCCAGTACTTC | CASSREAGGTLAQYF
TRBJ2-2 | TRBV4-3 | TRBD2 | few | TGCGCCAGCAGCCAAGAGGTAGCGGGGGAGAACACCGGGGAGCTGTTTTTT | CASSQEVAGENTGELFF
TRBJ1-1 | TRBV18 | TRBD1 | - | TGTGCCAGCTCTCGGGACAGGAGTAACACTGAAGCTTTCTTT | CASSRDRSNTEAFF
TRBJ2-1 | TRBV7-9 | - | - | TGTGCCAGCAGCCCGGGAGGACAGGTGGGGCATGAGCAGTTCTTC | CASSPGGQVGHEQFF
TRBJ2-3 | TRBV6-1 | TRBD1 | once | TGTGCCAGCAGAACCGGGACAGGGAGCACAGATACGCAGTATTTT | CASRTGTGSTDTQYF
TRBJ2-7 | TRBV7-2 | - | many | TGTGCCAGCAGCAGATCGGACGGCTACGACGAGCAGTACTTC | CASSRSDGYDEQYF
TRBJ1-1 | TRBV5-6 | - | few | TGTGCCAGCAGCTTGTGGGGACGGATGAACACTGAAGCTTTCTTT | CASSLWGRMNTEAFF
TRBJ2-3 | TRBV9 | TRBD2 | - | TGTGCCAGCAGCGTAGCTACGGCTAGCGGTACTTTCACAGATACGCAGTATTTT | CASSVATASGTFTDTQYF
TRBJ1-1 | TRBV4-3 | TRBD1 | - | TGCGCCAGCAGCCAGCGGGACAGGGAGGGAGCTGAAGCTTTCTTT | CASSQRDREGAEAFF
TRBJ1-1 | TRBV6-2/TRBV6-3 | TRBD1 | - | TGTGCCAGCAGATTAAGGGGACAGGGGAACACTGAAGCTTTCTTT | CASRLRGQGNTEAFF
TRBJ2-3 | TRBV5-1 | - | many | TGCGCCAGCAGCTTGGCCCAGGTGACAGGCACAGATACGCAGTATTTT | CASSLAQVTGTDTQYF
TRBJ2-1 | TRBV7-9 | - | few | TGTGCCAGCAGCACACCGAGGGGGTCTAGCGGTAGGAATGAGCAGTTCTTC | CASSTPRGSSGRNEQFF
TRBJ2-3 | TRBV9 | - | many | TGTGCCAGCAGCGTGAACGGGGTCTCAGATACGCAGTATTTT | CASSVNGVSDTQYF
TRBJ2-2 | TRBV7-2 | - | few | TGTGCCAGCAGCTCCCCCCCTAAAGGGGCCGCGAACACCGGGGAGCTGTTTTTT | CASSSPPKGAANTGELFF
TRBJ1-5 | TRBV5-5 | - | - | TGTGCCAGCAGCCGGTGGGGTGGGCAGCCCCAGCATTTT | CASSRWGGQPQHF
TRBJ1-1 | TRBV20-1 | TRBD1 | few | TGCGGTCAAGGGAGGACAGGGGGCCGGGTGGCTTTCTTT | CGQGRTGGRVAFF
TRBJ2-3 | TRBV6-5 | - | few | TGTGCCAGCAGCCCACGACGGCCGGATACGCAGTATTTT | CASSPRRPDTQYF
TRBJ1-6 | TRBV28 | TRBD1 | - | TGTGCCAGCCTCACTGGACAGGGGGTTAGCGGTTCACCCCTCCACTTT | CASLTGQGVSGSPLHF
TRBJ2-5 | TRBV21-1 | - | - | TGTGCCAGCAGCAAAGAGGGCAGCGCTGAAGAGACCCAGTACTTC | CASSKEGSAEETQYF
TRBJ1-5 | TRBV12-3/TRBV12-4 | TRBD1 | many | TGTGCCAGCAGTTTAGCGGTGGGGGACAGTAATCAGCCCCAGCATTTT | CASSLAVGDSNQPQHF
TRBJ2-2 | TRBV5-1 | - | many | TGCGCCAGCAGCTTGGCGGTGGATGGACTCACCGGGGAGCTGTTTTTT | CASSLAVDGLTGELFF
TRBJ1-4 | TRBV7-9 | - | - | TGTGCCAGCAGCTTAGCGTCTAACAATGAAAAACTGTTTTTT | CASSLASNNEKLFF
TRBJ1-1 | TRBV2 | - | few | TGTGCCAGCAGTTGGAAGGGAGGCGGGACTGAAGCTTTCTTT | CASSWKGGGTEAFF
TRBJ2-2 | TRBV4-1 | - | - | TGCGCCAGCAGCCAAGGCGGCGCAGGGGTGGTCGGGGAGCTGTTTTTT | CASSQGGAGVVGELFF
TRBJ2-5 | TRBV7-2 | - | - | TGTGCCAGCAGCATCGCTTACGGAGGCCAGTACTTC | CASSIAYGGQYF
TRBJ1-1 | TRBV18 | - | few | TGTGCCAGCTCAACCTTGGCAGGGGCAATGAACACTGAAGCTTTCTTT | CASSTLAGAMNTEAFF
TRBJ2-7 | TRBV7-2 | - | - | TGTGCCAGCAGCCCATCCGGCTGGCGGTCCTACGAGCAGTACTTC | CASSPSGWRSYEQYF
TRBJ2-2 | TRBV12-3/TRBV12-4 | TRBD2 | few | TGTGCCAGCAGGGCCGCGGGGGGCACCGGGGAGCTGTTTTTT | CASRAAGGTGELFF
TRBJ2-3 | TRBV5-1 | - | few | TGCGCCAGCAGCTTTATCAGGGGCACAGATACGCAGTATTTT | CASSFIRGTDTQYF
TRBJ2-3 | TRBV6-5 | - | many | TGTGCCAGCAGTTACTCCGGGGGGCAGGGGGGTTCAGATACGCAGTATTTT | CASSYSGGQGGSDTQYF
TRBJ1-1 | TRBV5-1 | - | - | TGCGCCAGCAGCGAGGGGCCAACCCCTGAAGCTTTCTTT | CASSEGPTPEAFF
TRBJ2-1 | TRBV7-3 | - | many | TGTGCCAGCAGCTCCCTTCCTCAGGGGAATGAGCAGTTCTTC | CASSSLPQGNEQFF
TRBJ2-6 | TRBV5-1 | TRBD1 | - | TGCGCCAGCAGCTCCAGGGGGCCGGGGGCCAACGTCCTGACTTTC | CASSSRGPGANVLTF
TRBJ2-3 | TRBV4-2 | - | - | TGTGCCAGCAGCCAAAGCTCCGCTTCCACAGATACGCAGTATTTT | CASSQSSASTDTQYF
TRBJ1-6 | TRBV20-1 | TRBD1 | few | TGCAGTGCTAGTCGAATGGGACAGGGAGATTCACCCCTCCACTTT | CSASRMGQGDSPLHF
TRBJ2-3 | TRBV6-2/TRBV6-3 | - | few | TGTGCCACAGAAAGCGGAAAGAGCACAGATACGCAGTATTTT | CATESGKSTDTQYF
TRBJ2-1 | TRBV7-2 | TRBD1 | few | TGTGCCAGCAGCTCAAACGGACAGGACTACAATGAGCAGTTCTTC | CASSSNGQDYNEQFF
TRBJ2-5 | TRBV28 | TRBD2 | - | TGTGCCAGCAGTTTGACTAGCGGGGGTCTCCAAGAGACCCAGTACTTC | CASSLTSGGLQETQYF
TRBJ1-6 | TRBV5-1 | - | few | TGCGCCAGCAGCTCGGGAAACCATTCACCCCTCCACTTT | CASSSGNHSPLHF
TRBJ2-2 | TRBV18 | - | few | TGTGCCAGCTCACCCAGGGTCTTCGCCGCGAACACCGGGGAGCTGTTTTTT | CASSPRVFAANTGELFF
TRBJ2-3 | TRBV20-1 | - | few | TGCAGTGCCCGGCGTCTCTACACAGATACGCAGTATTTT | CSARRLYTDTQYF
TRBJ1-2 | TRBV6-2/TRBV6-3 | - | many | TGTGCCAGCACCCCTTCCTCTGTAAACTATGGCTACACCTTC | CASTPSSVNYGYTF
TRBJ2-2 | TRBV7-3 | TRBD1 | few | TGTGCCAGCAGCTTAAAGGGGGCCACCGGGGAGCTGTTTTTT | CASSLKGATGELFF
TRBJ2-7 | TRBV30 | - | - | TGTGCCTGGAGCAGAGGAGGGGCCGGATCCTACGAGCAGTACTTC | CAWSRGGAGSYEQYF